This entry lists 8 T cell receptor beta chains sequenced from one sample in a study of T-cell reconstitution after alpha-beta-depleted transplantation in children. The TCRbeta library was prepared with unique molecular identifiers. One entry per CDR3 protein, called by TCRdb with MiXCR from the PCR reads. The sample shows 450,000 to 550,000 distinct CDR3 sequences, around 10% of them seen only once. This material consisted of PBMCs, mostly from graft donor cells, taken 180 days after TCRalphabeta/CD19-depleted stem cell transplant. The receptors here all came from a female patient aged 2-10 years who had a stem cell transplant for aplastic anemia, so the T cells may come from the graft donor.

The V gene is TRBV11-2, the J gene TRBJ2-1, with D unclear. CDR3 length: 15 residues. Germline CDR1 reads SGHAT; CDR2 reads FQNNGV. Trimming took off 4 bases at V and 5 bases at J, with 15 bases between the two ends. The CDR3 reads CASSSYTLPDNEQFF. The CDR3 region has the DNA TGTGCCAGCAGCTCTTACACCCTACCGGACAATGAGCAGTTCTTC.

The rearrangement uses TRBV7-9 and TRBJ2-7; weak D call: TRBD2 (5 bases). The germline V gene encodes CDR1 SEHNR and CDR2 FQNEAQ (reference sequence). This CDR3 has 14 amino acids. V lost 1 base to trimming and J lost 3 bases, with 10 bases between them. The CDR3 sequence: CASSLVSDFYEQYF. CDR3 nucleotides: TGTGCCAGCAGCTTAGTCTCGGACTTCTACGAGCAGTACTTC.

This clonotype came up a few times. V gene TRBV28 combines with J gene TRBJ1-3, with TRBD1 matching 7 bases. Germline CDR1 reads MDHEN; CDR2 reads SYDVKM. The length of the CDR3 is 14 residues. V was clipped by 7 bases and J by 2 bases; unmatched bases: 5. The CDR3 DNA reads as TGTGCCAGCAACATCGGGACAGCTGGAAACACCATATATTTT. This encodes CASNIGTAGNTIYF.

This clonotype has more than one count but fewer than ten. The chain links TRBV20-1 to TRBJ2-1, with TRBD2 matching 7 bases. This CDR3 is 17 amino acids long. Germline lookup yields CDR1 DFQATT and CDR2 SNEGSKA (reference sequence). J was trimmed by 2 bases and V by 0 bases; bases with no gene match: 10. The CDR3 DNA follows: TGCAGTGCTAGAGATCCTTCTCGGGCGGGAGCCTACAATGAGCAGTTCTTC. It encodes CSARDPSRAGAYNEQFF.

The rearrangement links TRBV28 to TRBJ2-1; no clear D. CDR3 size: 13 residues. Per germline, CDR1 MDHEN and CDR2 SYDVKM. V was clipped by 3 bases and J by 4 bases, with 7 bases between them. CDR3 DNA sequence: TGTGCCAGCAGTTTCGCCCAGTACAATGAGCAGTTCTTC. It translates to CASSFAQYNEQFF.

This clonotype has more than one count but fewer than ten. The chain employs TRBV7-9 and TRBJ1-1; unclear D gene. Trimming left V 0 bases short and J 5 bases short, with 10 bases between. Per germline, CDR1 SEHNR and CDR2 FQNEAQ (reference sequence). CDR3 length equals 14 residues. The chain's CDR3 is CASSLAIVRTEAFF. For the CDR3, the DNA is TGTGCCAGCAGCTTAGCGATCGTGAGGACTGAAGCTTTCTTT.

This clonotype was seen repeatedly, ten times or more. At one end the junction does not follow the germline gene, possibly because of a read error. The chain combines TRBV7-2 with TRBJ1-1; no clear D. Germline CDR1 is SGHTA and CDR2 is FQGNSA. The CDR3 contains 16 residues. CDR3: CASSLGGVGVKTEAFF. Written as DNA, the CDR3 is TGTGCCAGCAGCTTAGGGGGAGTCGGGGTGAAGACTGAAGCTTTCTTT.

This clonotype was seen a handful of times. V and J are TRBV19 and TRBJ1-4; weak D call: TRBD1 (5 bases). Trimming took 6 bases from V and 8 from J, leaving 16 bases between them. This CDR3 has 14 amino acids. Per the germline V gene, CDR1 is LNHDA and CDR2 is SQIVND (reference sequence). In DNA form, the CDR3 reads TGTGCCAGTAGCTCCTACATCAGGGCCGAAAAACTGTTTTTT. Encoded protein: CASSSYIRAEKLFF.